This TCR beta chain was profiled in a study of tumor-infiltrating lymphocytes in primary liver carcinoma. Study in general: These were node-negative, non-metastatic T1-T3 tumors of roughly 4 to 10 cm. Study-wide results and limits: Blood had a significantly lower top-250-clone fraction than tumors did (p = 0.039). Lesser overlap characterized tumor-adjacent and tumor-blood pairs relative to tumor region pairs. Bulk unsorted samples prevented comparison of CD4+ and CD8+ repertoires.

From germline, CDR1 is SQVTM and CDR2 ANQGSEA. The CDR3 consists of 13 residues. As concerns this clonotype: The antigen remains undetermined. A read error may produce the germline difference seen at one junction end.

With approximately 500 ng total RNA as template and a constant-region primer, TCR beta cDNA was made. What produced the TCR beta libraries was three nested multiplex PCR rounds using slightly modified ARM-PCR. It was with TRBV1-TRBV30 forward primers and a C-beta reverse primer that the first two PCR rounds were run, at approximately 10 cycles each. TCRdb itself ran the multiplex PCR reads through MiXCR, one entry per CDR3 protein. This table has fewer than 350,000 distinct CDR3 sequences, 50% to 70% appearing once. Out of unsorted whole blood came the blood RNA, and germline DNA was extracted as well.

Sequenced material: peripheral blood. The chain couples TRBV29-1 to TRBJ2-5; D gene ambiguous. The TCR was taken from a man in his forties with primary liver carcinoma and hepatitis B virus infection. DNA of the CDR3: TGCAACGTTGATTCGCATATCCAAGAGACCCAGTACTTC. It encodes CNVDSHIQETQYF.